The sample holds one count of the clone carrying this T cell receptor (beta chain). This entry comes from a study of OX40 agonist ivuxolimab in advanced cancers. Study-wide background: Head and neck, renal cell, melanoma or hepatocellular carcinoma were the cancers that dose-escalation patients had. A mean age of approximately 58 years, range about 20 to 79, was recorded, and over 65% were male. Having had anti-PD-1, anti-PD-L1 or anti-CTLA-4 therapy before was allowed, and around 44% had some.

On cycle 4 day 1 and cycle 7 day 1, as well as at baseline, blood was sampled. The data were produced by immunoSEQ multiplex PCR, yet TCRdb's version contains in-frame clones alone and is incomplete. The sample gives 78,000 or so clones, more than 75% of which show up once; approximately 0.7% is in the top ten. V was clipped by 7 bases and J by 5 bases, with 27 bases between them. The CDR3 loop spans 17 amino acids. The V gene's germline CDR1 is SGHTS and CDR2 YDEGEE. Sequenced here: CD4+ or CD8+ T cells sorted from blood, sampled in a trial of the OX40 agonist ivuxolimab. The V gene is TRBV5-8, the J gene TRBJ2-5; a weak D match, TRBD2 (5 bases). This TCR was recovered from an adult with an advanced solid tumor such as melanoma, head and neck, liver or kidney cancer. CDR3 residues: CASGPGKGAPRGETQYF. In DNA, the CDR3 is TGTGCCAGCGGGCCGGGGAAGGGAGCCCCTAGAGGGGAGACCCAGTACTTC.